The 24 T cell receptor beta chains reported below all come from one sample, sequenced in a study of shared clonotypes between healthy human individuals. Assay used: immunoSEQ multiplex PCR; TCRdb lists only in-frame clones, some missing. This repertoire shows approximately 1.9 million clones, 85% to 95% found once; its top ten account for around 1.7%. It was CD45RO-negative cells, positively selected for CCR7, that made up naive CD8 cells, with terminally differentiated effector memory CD45RA+ cells excluded. Sequenced material: naive CD8+ T cells from PBMCs. These receptor sequences come from a man aged 18 to 30 in good health. Some clones in this sample may be carry-over from other donors' samples.

As concerns this clone: Other nucleotide sequences in the sample specify the same CDR3. The rearrangement uses TRBV7-2 and TRBJ1-5; TRBD1 might be the D (5 bases). CDR1 is SGHTA and CDR2 is FQGNSA in the germline V gene. The CDR3 runs 13 residues. V lost 1 base and J lost 5, with 6 bases in between. The CDR3 nucleotides read TGTGCCAGCAGCTTAGGGGGGTATCAGCCCCAGCATTTT. Protein sequence: CASSLGGYQPQHF.

The V call is TRBV30, the J call TRBJ1-2; D ambiguous. Germline V gene data show CDR1 as GTSNPN and CDR2 as SVGIG (reference sequence). V was cut by 8 bases and J by 6 bases, with 13 bases left in between. This CDR3 is built from 11 residues. CDR3 coding DNA: TGTGCCGGACCTCCGGAGGATGGCTACACCTTC. As protein: CAGPPEDGYTF.

This sequence joins TRBV11-2 and TRBJ2-2; D could derive from TRBD1 or TRBD2 (5 bases each). Germline CDR1 and CDR2: SGHAT and FQNNGV. V was pared by 3 bases and J by 4 bases, with 15 bases between. The CDR3 sequence is 16 residues long. CDR3 amino acids: CASSFPRVGTTGELFF. In DNA, the CDR3 is TGTGCCAGCAGCTTTCCTAGGGTGGGGACCACCGGGGAGCTGTTTTTT.

The rearrangement joins TRBV10-2 to TRBJ2-7, with D perhaps matching TRBD1 (5 bases). V gave up 6 bases and J gave up 5 bases, with 14 bases separating them. CDR3 length equals 13 residues. Germline CDR1 WSHSY, CDR2 SAAADI. The CDR3 DNA sequence: TGCGCCAGCAGGAAGACAGAGGTAGACGAGCAGTACTTC. This encodes CASRKTEVDEQYF.

The rearrangement joins TRBV5-8 to TRBJ2-2; 9 nucleotides match TRBD1. This CDR3 spans 14 amino acids. With V trimmed by 5 bases and J by 3 bases, 2 bases remained unmatched. Germline V gene lookup returns CDR1 SGHTS and CDR2 YDEGEE. Here the CDR3 reads CASRGTGYTGELFF. The CDR3 DNA sequence: TGTGCCAGCAGAGGGACAGGGTACACCGGGGAGCTGTTTTTT.

Comments on this clone: The same CDR3 is also encoded by other DNA sequences in this sample. This rearrangement joins TRBV4-1 to TRBJ2-7, with 15 bases that match TRBD2. V dropped 1 base and J dropped 5; count of bases not matched to a gene: 0. CDR1 and CDR2 from the germline V gene are MGHRA and YSYEKL. This CDR3 region has 15 residues. The CDR3 sequence: CASSQGTSGRDEQYF. For the CDR3, the DNA is TGCGCCAGCAGCCAAGGGACTAGCGGGAGGGACGAGCAGTACTTC.

The chain couples TRBV19 to TRBJ1-1, with 8 positions matching TRBD1. J was trimmed by 0 bases and V by 7 bases; bases with no gene match: 7. CDR1 is LNHDA and CDR2 is SQIVND in the germline V gene (reference sequence). This CDR3 comprises 15 residues. The CDR3 sequence is CASNPRGQVNTEAFF. DNA for the CDR3: TGTGCCAGTAACCCCAGGGGACAGGTGAACACTGAAGCTTTCTTT. Full variable domain (missing parts from reference TRBV19 and TRBJ1-1): DGGITQSPKYLFRKEGQNVTLSCEQNLNHDAMYWYRQDPGQGLRLIYYSQIVNDFQKGDIAEGYSVSREKKESFPLTVTSAQKNPTAFYLCASNPRGQVNTEAFFGQGTRLTVV.

V usage is TRBV27 and J usage is TRBJ1-3; maybe TRBD1 (5 bases). The germline gives CDR1 MNHEY, CDR2 SMNVEV (reference sequence). Trimming left V 4 bases short and J 10 bases short, with 8 bases between. This CDR3 comprises 11 residues. In DNA form, the CDR3 reads TGTGCCAGCAGTTCCCAGGGAACCATATATTTT. It yields the protein CASSSQGTIYF.

The V gene is TRBV27, the J gene TRBJ2-7; 7 bases match TRBD1. Germline V gene lookup returns CDR1 MNHEY and CDR2 SMNVEV (reference sequence). The V and J ends lost 6 bases and 3 bases, in that order; junction bases with no gene match: 5. The CDR3 has 13 amino acids. The DNA of the CDR3 is TGTGCCAGCAGGGACCGACAGGGCTACGAGCAGTACTTC. It translates to CASRDRQGYEQYF.

The chain is built from TRBV5-1 and TRBJ1-1; 7 bases are shared with TRBD1. CDR3 size: 14 residues. Germline CDR1 SGHRS, CDR2 YFSETQ. The V gene end was trimmed by 5 bases and the J gene end by 4 bases; junction bases not matched to a gene: 8. The CDR3 nucleotides are TGCGCCAGCAGGGAGTTGACAGGGACCACTGAAGCTTTCTTT. Translation gives CASRELTGTTEAFF.

The table lists this clone with a count of one. The V gene is TRBV6-1, the J gene TRBJ2-2; D ambiguous. CDR1 is MNHNS, CDR2 SASEGT, per germline. This CDR3 is 15 amino acids long. The V gene lost 0 bases and the J gene lost 1 base, with 6 bases spanning the gap. DNA for the CDR3: TGTGCCAGCAGTGAAGCTGGTAGGAACACCGGGGAGCTGTTTTTT. Translation gives CASSEAGRNTGELFF.

The chain uses TRBV4-1 and TRBJ2-7, with D perhaps being TRBD1 or TRBD2 (6 bases each). V was trimmed by 0 bases and J by 3 bases, leaving 15 bases between them. The CDR3 contains 16 residues. Germline CDR1 reads MGHRA; CDR2 reads YSYEKL. The CDR3 coding sequence is TGCGCCAGCAGCCAAGAGGGCAGGGGAGGTCACTACGAGCAGTACTTC. The encoded protein is CASSQEGRGGHYEQYF.

The rearrangement links TRBV4-1 to TRBJ2-7; 9 bases align to TRBD2. J lost 0 bases, V lost 4 bases, and 7 bases had no gene match. Looked up from germline, CDR1 is MGHRA and CDR2 is YSYEKL. The CDR3 sequence is 16 residues long. The CDR3 reads CASSPRGGRVSYEQYF. The CDR3 DNA sequence: TGCGCCAGCAGCCCGAGGGGCGGGAGGGTCTCCTACGAGCAGTACTTC.

This chain connects TRBV5-1 to TRBJ2-7; D might be TRBD1 or TRBD2, each matching 5 bases. CDR1 and CDR2 (germline): SGHRS, YFSETQ. This CDR3 comprises 16 residues. V was trimmed by 4 bases and J by 1 base, leaving 18 bases between them. CDR3 nucleotide sequence: TGCGCCAGCAGCGGACGCCGGGACGCCTTGTCCTACGAGCAGTACTTC. Protein sequence: CASSGRRDALSYEQYF.

The chain couples TRBV7-9 to TRBJ2-1, with TRBD2 matching over 8 bases. The CDR3 has 16 amino acids. Germline values: CDR1 SEHNR, CDR2 FQNEAQ (reference sequence). The junction had 14 bases not matched to a gene; V was cut back by 6 bases and J by 7 bases. In nucleotides, the CDR3 is TGTGCCAGCAGTTTCTCCGACGGGAGGGCCCGGAATGAGCAGTTCTTC. Translated, it gives CASSFSDGRARNEQFF.

The chain links TRBV4-3 to TRBJ2-5; 11 positions agree with TRBD2. V was clipped by 4 bases and J by 1 base; unmatched bases: 2. The CDR3 spans 15 residues. The germline V gene encodes CDR1 LGHNA and CDR2 YSLEER. As DNA, the CDR3 is TGCGCCAGCAGCCTTGGGACTAGCGGCCAAGAGACCCAGTACTTC. As protein: CASSLGTSGQETQYF.

V usage is TRBV19 and J usage is TRBJ2-7; D remains ambiguous. The CDR3 sequence is 15 residues long. Trimming shortened V by 6 bases and J by 2 bases, and 17 bases separated the two germline ends. Germline V gene sequence: CDR1 LNHDA, CDR2 SQIVND (reference sequence). The CDR3 bases are TGTGCCAGTAGGGCGACGGGCCTTGCCCCCTACGAGCAGTACTTC. This sequence encodes CASRATGLAPYEQYF.

The CDR3 protein is CASRDLSGANVLTF. The CDR3 DNA reads as TGTGCCAGCAGAGACCTCTCTGGGGCCAACGTCCTGACTTTC. This chain links TRBV27 with TRBJ2-6; D not resolved. The CDR3 has 14 amino acids. The germline V gene encodes CDR1 MNHEY and CDR2 SMNVEV (reference sequence). V was clipped by 6 bases and J by 0 bases, with 6 bases between them.

This clone appeared once. The J gene is TRBJ2-7, the V gene TRBV30; 7 bases align to TRBD1. V gave up 2 bases and J gave up 3 bases; unmatched junction bases: 4. The CDR3 covers 13 residues. Germline V gene sequence: CDR1 GTSNPN, CDR2 SVGIG (reference sequence). The CDR3 here is CAWSTRDSYEQYF. The CDR3 bases are TGTGCCTGGAGTACCAGGGACAGCTACGAGCAGTACTTC.

This clone was seen a single time. The chain joins TRBV10-3 to TRBJ1-5; D is possibly TRBD1 (6 bases). V dropped 6 bases and J dropped 4 bases, with 10 bases sitting between them. The CDR3 covers 13 residues. Germline V gives CDR1 ENHRY, CDR2 SYGVKD. DNA of the CDR3: TGTGCCATCAGGGGGGGGCTAAATCAGCCCCAGCATTTT. Amino acids: CAIRGGLNQPQHF.

V gene TRBV2 combines with J gene TRBJ2-3; D is tentatively TRBD1 or TRBD2 (6 bases each). V lost 7 bases and J lost 4, with 15 bases in between. The CDR3 runs to 14 residues. Germline V gene data show CDR1 as SNHLY and CDR2 as FYNNEI. The CDR3 region is CASTSGAPADTQYF. The CDR3 region has the DNA TGTGCCAGCACCTCGGGGGCGCCCGCAGATACGCAGTATTTT.

The chain has TRBV11-2 and TRBJ1-1; D gene uncertain. Trimming removed 5 bases at V and 1 base at J, with 8 bases between. The germline CDR1 and CDR2 sequences are SGHAT and FQNNGV. The CDR3 extends over 13 amino acids. CDR3 in amino acids: CASSPWPNTEAFF. Here the CDR3 DNA reads TGTGCCAGCAGCCCCTGGCCGAACACTGAAGCTTTCTTT.

The chain carries TRBV7-9 and TRBJ2-7; D tentatively fits TRBD1 or TRBD2 (5 bases each). Germline-derived CDR1 and CDR2 are SEHNR and FQNEAQ (reference sequence). The CDR3 spans 15 residues. The V end lost 4 bases, the J end lost 6 bases, and 19 bases lay between the germline ends. CDR3 in amino acids: CASSSKDTGQAEQYF. The CDR3 bases are TGTGCCAGCAGCTCCAAGGACACGGGGCAGGCCGAGCAGTACTTC.

The chain couples TRBV10-3 to TRBJ2-1, with 7 positions matching TRBD1. Germline values: CDR1 ENHRY, CDR2 SYGVKD. J was trimmed by 8 bases and V by 5 bases; bases with no gene match: 6. The CDR3 contains 13 residues. CDR3 in DNA: TGTGCCATCAGTTCGACAGGGTCGGATGAGCAGTTCTTC. Translation gives CAISSTGSDEQFF.